The 28 T cell receptor beta chains in this list originate from one sample, sequenced in a study of shared clonotypes between healthy human individuals. Sequencing was performed with immunoSEQ multiplex PCR; in TCRdb, only in-frame clones are kept and a portion is missing. The sample contains some 1,600,000 clones, 95% to 99% of which appear only once. Sample: naive CD4+ T cells sorted from blood. As for subset: CD45RA+ positively selected. The receptors originated from a man under 40 in good health.

This sequence joins TRBV5-1 and TRBJ2-7; D might be TRBD2 (7 bases). The length of the CDR3 is 18 residues. Germline CDR1 reads SGHRS; CDR2 reads YFSETQ. V gave up 0 bases and J gave up 2 bases, with 21 bases separating them. The CDR3 is CASSLAIGGTKTTYEQYF. The CDR3 DNA reads TGCGCCAGCAGCTTGGCCATCGGGGGGACAAAGACCACCTACGAGCAGTACTTC.

As to this clone: The same CDR3 is also encoded by other DNA sequences in this sample. The CDR3 nucleotides are TGTGCCAGCAGCTCACCTCTAGCGGGAGTCTACGAGCAGTACTTC. Its protein product is CASSSPLAGVYEQYF. The V call is TRBV27, the J call TRBJ2-7; TRBD2 matches at 10 bases. This CDR3 has 15 amino acids. The V segment lost 6 bases and the J segment 3 bases; nucleotides outside the gene matches: 8. Germline-derived CDR1 and CDR2 are MNHEY and SMNVEV (reference sequence).

The gene calls are TRBV15 and TRBJ2-1, with 11 nucleotides matching TRBD2. V gave up 5 bases and J gave up 3 bases; unmatched junction bases: 6. The CDR3 is 16 residues long. Germline values: CDR1 LNHNV, CDR2 YYDKDF (reference sequence). CDR3 DNA sequence: TGTGCCACCAGCGCAAAGACTAGCGGGGTCTACAATGAGCAGTTCTTC. Translation: CATSAKTSGVYNEQFF.

CDR3 in amino acids: CASSYLPDRGREKLFF. In nucleotides, the CDR3 is TGCGCCAGCAGCTACCTACCCGACAGGGGAAGAGAAAAACTGTTTTTT. The chain combines TRBV5-1 with TRBJ1-4, with 8 bases that match TRBD1. The ends lost 3 bases at V and 8 bases at J; junction bases unmatched: 12. This CDR3 region has 16 residues. Germline lookup yields CDR1 SGHRS and CDR2 YFSETQ. Based on the CDR3 plus reference TRBV5-1 and TRBJ1-4, the full variable domain is KAGVTQTPRYLIKTRGQQVTLSCSPISGHRSVSWYQQTPGQGLQFLFEYFSETQRNKGNFPGRFSGRQFSNSRSEMNVSTLELGDSALYLCASSYLPDRGREKLFFGSGTQLSVL.

The chain is built from TRBV18 and TRBJ1-1, with D uncertain. Germline V gene data show CDR1 as KGHSH and CDR2 as LQKENI. This CDR3 comprises 16 residues. The V end lost 2 bases, the J end lost 0 bases, and 13 bases lay between the germline ends. CDR3 sequence: CASSPFIQVVNTEAFF. The DNA for the CDR3 is TGTGCCAGCTCACCATTTATCCAGGTCGTGAACACTGAAGCTTTCTTT.

This chain joins TRBV10-3 and TRBJ2-1; TRBD2 aligns across 9 bases. J gave up 6 bases and V 3 bases, and 6 bases lay outside the gene matches. This CDR3 region has 15 residues. Germline V gene data show CDR1 as ENHRY and CDR2 as SYGVKD. Here the CDR3 reads CAISDWGTSSNEQFF. The CDR3 region has the DNA TGTGCCATCAGTGATTGGGGGACTAGCTCCAATGAGCAGTTCTTC.

The rearrangement links TRBV2 to TRBJ2-7; maybe TRBD2 (6 bases). The V gene's germline CDR1 is SNHLY and CDR2 FYNNEI. The V gene lost 4 bases and the J gene lost 5 bases, with 15 bases spanning the gap. The CDR3 covers 14 residues. The DNA for the CDR3 is TGTGCCAGCAGTGTGGAGGGGCCGGGCAACGAGCAGTACTTC. This sequence encodes CASSVEGPGNEQYF.

This chain joins TRBV11-2 and TRBJ2-7, with 8 bases identical to TRBD1. V lost 3 bases to trimming and J lost 3 bases; unmatched junction nucleotides: 10. The CDR3 consists of 16 residues. The germline CDR1 and CDR2 sequences are SGHAT and FQNNGV. CDR3 in amino acids: CASSLGTGGALYEQYF. The CDR3 DNA follows: TGTGCCAGCAGCTTGGGAACAGGGGGAGCCCTCTACGAGCAGTACTTC.

This sequence joins TRBV18 and TRBJ2-7; D uncertain. Germline CDR1 and CDR2: KGHSH and LQKENI. This CDR3 has 16 residues. V lost 4 bases to trimming and J lost 3 bases, with 19 bases between them. This chain's CDR3 is CASSQVGPGSVYEQYF. In DNA, the CDR3 is TGTGCCAGCTCACAGGTTGGGCCAGGTAGTGTCTACGAGCAGTACTTC. Full variable domain (remainder filled in from reference TRBV18 and TRBJ2-7): NAGVMQNPRHLVRRRGQEARLRCSPMKGHSHVYWYRQLPEEGLKFMVYLQKENIIDESGMPKERFSAEFPKEGPSILRIQQVVRGDSAAYFCASSQVGPGSVYEQYFGPGTRLTVT.

The chain links TRBV7-9 to TRBJ2-5; no clear D gene. V lost 8 bases and J lost 5, with 6 bases in between. The CDR3 runs 10 residues. The germline gives CDR1 SEHNR, CDR2 FQNEAQ (reference sequence). CDR3 coding DNA: TGTGCCAGCGTCGAGGAGACCCAGTACTTC. It encodes CASVEETQYF.

The rearrangement uses TRBV2 and TRBJ2-1, with TRBD2 matching over 12 bases. This CDR3 comprises 14 residues. Germline V gene lookup returns CDR1 SNHLY and CDR2 FYNNEI. Trimming at V came to 6 bases and at J to 7 bases, leaving 4 bases not matched to a gene. CDR3 bases: TGTGCCAGCAGGACTAGCGGGAGTTTAAATGAGCAGTTCTTC. Translating gives CASRTSGSLNEQFF.

The rearrangement joins TRBV5-1 to TRBJ2-1; perhaps TRBD2 as D (6 bases). Per the germline V gene, CDR1 is SGHRS and CDR2 is YFSETQ. Trimming cost V 3 bases and J 0 bases, with 13 bases left between them. The CDR3 spans 16 residues. CDR3 nucleotide sequence: TGCGCCAGCAGCTGGGGACTTCACATCTCCTACAATGAGCAGTTCTTC. Translation: CASSWGLHISYNEQFF.

As DNA, the CDR3 is TGTGCCAGCTTCCCGATAGCACTAGCGGGAGGAGGTGAGCAGTTCTTC. It codes for CASFPIALAGGGEQFF. V and J are TRBV7-8 and TRBJ2-1, with TRBD2 identical over 12 bases. Germline CDR1 is SGHVS and CDR2 is FQNEAQ. V lost 8 bases and J lost 9; bases outside the gene matches: 14. The CDR3 runs 16 residues.

The gene calls are TRBV4-3 and TRBJ2-2; 12 nucleotides align to TRBD1. The CDR3 totals 19 residues. Germline CDR1 LGHNA, CDR2 YSLEER. Losses at the gene ends were 0 bases for V and 6 bases for J; bases not matched to a gene: 11. CDR3 sequence reads: CASSQDPGTGGNWAGELFF. The CDR3 DNA reads as TGCGCCAGCAGCCAAGATCCCGGGACAGGGGGCAATTGGGCCGGGGAGCTGTTTTTT.

The chain couples TRBV5-1 to TRBJ2-1; 7 nucleotides line up with TRBD1. The trim removed 5 bases at V and 6 bases at J, leaving 8 bases unmatched. Per germline, CDR1 SGHRS and CDR2 YFSETQ. CDR3 length: 14 amino acids. This CDR3 is CASRGAPGGNEQFF. DNA for the CDR3: TGCGCCAGCAGGGGAGCCCCAGGGGGCAATGAGCAGTTCTTC.

The chain uses TRBV7-9 and TRBJ2-7; no clear D gene. CDR3 size: 12 residues. CDR1 is SEHNR, CDR2 FQNEAQ, per germline (reference sequence). Trimming removed 7 bases from V and 6 bases from J, with 13 bases in between. CDR3 loop: CASTQLNREQYF. The CDR3 DNA follows: TGTGCCAGCACCCAGCTGAACCGCGAGCAGTACTTC.

Notes on this clone: Other nucleotide sequences in the sample specify the same CDR3. The chain has TRBV7-2 and TRBJ2-2; D is uncertain. The CDR3 is 14 amino acids. With 0 bases removed from V and 3 bases from J, the gap between germline ends came to 5 bases. Germline assignment: CDR1 SGHTA and CDR2 FQGNSA. The CDR3, as DNA: TGTGCCAGCAGCTTAGCTACCCACACCGGGGAGCTGTTTTTT. Amino acid sequence: CASSLATHTGELFF.

V and J are TRBV2 and TRBJ2-6; D uncertain. V lost 2 bases and J 4 bases, leaving 18 bases between the germline ends. Per germline, CDR1 SNHLY and CDR2 FYNNEI. This CDR3 is 18 amino acids long. The CDR3 loop is CASSELADTFGGANVLTF. In DNA, the CDR3 is TGTGCCAGCAGTGAACTGGCAGACACCTTCGGGGGGGCCAACGTCCTGACTTTC.

This rearrangement joins TRBV7-9 to TRBJ1-5; TRBD1 matches at 7 bases. The CDR3 totals 14 residues. The J segment lost 3 bases and the V segment lost 6 bases, leaving 5 bases of the junction unmatched. In germline, CDR1 is SEHNR, CDR2 FQNEAQ (reference sequence). CDR3 protein: CASSPGGNNQPQHF. The CDR3, as DNA: TGTGCCAGCAGTCCAGGGGGGAACAATCAGCCCCAGCATTTT.

On this clone: This specimen includes other DNA sequences encoding the same CDR3. The chain is built from TRBV9 and TRBJ2-5, with 7 bases identical to TRBD2. With V trimmed by 0 bases and J by 5 bases, 1 base remained unmatched. This CDR3 is built from 13 residues. Germline CDR1 and CDR2: SGDLS and YYNGEE. CDR3 bases: TGTGCCAGCAGCGTAGGGGGAGGGGAGACCCAGTACTTC. Translation gives CASSVGGGETQYF.

This chain links TRBV28 with TRBJ2-1; 10 positions agree with TRBD1. This CDR3 region has 14 residues. Germline V gene sequence: CDR1 MDHEN, CDR2 SYDVKM. The ends lost 3 bases at V and 15 bases at J; junction bases unmatched: 11. The DNA of the CDR3 is TGTGCCAGCAGTTTTGGGGGGACAGGGGCGGTGGGGTTCTTC. Protein sequence: CASSFGGTGAVGFF. Looking up the rest from reference TRBV28 and TRBJ2-1 gives the full variable domain: DVKVTQSSRYLVKRTGEKVFLECVQDMDHENMFWYRQDPGLGLRLIYFSYDVKMKEKGDIPEGYSVSREKKERFSLILESASTNQTSMYLCASSFGGTGAVGFFGPGTRLTVL.

As for this clone: Other DNA sequences in this sample translate to the same CDR3. The V and J genes are TRBV6-6 and TRBJ1-1, with 9 bases aligning to TRBD1. The CDR3 consists of 14 residues. V lost 4 bases and J lost 2; bases outside the gene matches: 2. Germline-derived CDR1 and CDR2 are MNHNY and SVGAGI (reference sequence). DNA of the CDR3: TGTGCCAGCAGTTTGGACAGGGGAAACACTGAAGCTTTCTTT. This codes for CASSLDRGNTEAFF.

As DNA, the CDR3 is TGTGCCAGCAACTCCGGGAGTCCCTACAATGAGCAGTTCTTC. Translated: CASNSGSPYNEQFF. V and J are TRBV14 and TRBJ2-1; D possibly corresponds to TRBD2 (6 bases). Trimming removed 7 bases at V and 2 bases at J, with 12 bases between. This CDR3 has 14 residues. Germline-derived CDR1 and CDR2 are SGHDN and FVKESK.

The rearrangement joins TRBV10-2 to TRBJ1-5; the match to TRBD1 covers 7 bases. CDR3 length: 14 residues. V was clipped by 3 bases and J by 5 bases; unmatched bases: 4. Germline-derived CDR1 and CDR2 are WSHSY and SAAADI. For the CDR3, the DNA is TGCGCCAGCAGTGAAAGACAGGGTCATCAGCCCCAGCATTTT. Protein product: CASSERQGHQPQHF.

V usage is TRBV30 and J usage is TRBJ1-2, with a tentative D call TRBD1 (5 bases). V was cut by 3 bases and J by 6 bases, with 20 bases left in between. This CDR3 is built from 15 residues. Per germline, CDR1 GTSNPN and CDR2 SVGIG (reference sequence). The CDR3 here is CAWSYEPGRAHGYTF. The CDR3 region has the DNA TGTGCCTGGAGCTACGAGCCGGGCAGGGCCCATGGCTACACCTTC. Drawing the rest from reference TRBV30 and TRBJ1-2, the complete variable domain is SQTIHQWPATLVQPVGSPLSLECTVEGTSNPNLYWYRQAAGRGLQLLFYSVGIGQISSEVPQNLSASRPQDRQFILSSKKLLLSDSGFYLCAWSYEPGRAHGYTFGSGTRLTVV.

The chain couples TRBV29-1 to TRBJ1-2, with TRBD1 matching over 9 bases. The CDR3 consists of 12 residues. CDR1 is SQVTM, CDR2 ANQGSEA, per germline. V trimming: 4 bases; J trimming: 6 bases; junction bases outside the gene matches: 3. The DNA for the CDR3 is TGCAGCGTTGCCACAGGGGGCGATGGCTACACCTTC. The encoded protein is CSVATGGDGYTF.

The rearrangement links TRBV29-1 to TRBJ2-7, with D possibly TRBD2 on 5 matching bases. The CDR3 loop spans 11 amino acids. V lost 7 bases and J lost 4, with 11 bases in between. Germline V gene lookup returns CDR1 SQVTM and CDR2 ANQGSEA. The CDR3 loop reads CSAGVGYEQYF. CDR3 nucleotide sequence: TGCAGCGCCGGGGTGGGGTACGAGCAGTACTTC.

J is TRBJ2-2 and V is TRBV7-6; 8 bases agree with TRBD1. Germline V gene data show CDR1 as SGHVS and CDR2 as FNYEAQ. Trimming at V came to 3 bases and at J to 5 bases, leaving 11 bases not matched to a gene. This CDR3 has 17 amino acids. The DNA of the CDR3 is TGTGCCAGCAGCTTTAGGTGGGGACAGGCCCAAACCGGGGAGCTGTTTTTT. Amino acids: CASSFRWGQAQTGELFF. Full variable domain (remainder filled in from reference TRBV7-6 and TRBJ2-2): GAGVSQSPRYKVTKRGQDVALRCDPISGHVSLYWYRQALGQGPEFLTYFNYEAQQDKSGLPNDRFSAERPEGSISTLTIQRTEQRDSAMYRCASSFRWGQAQTGELFFGEGSRLTVL.